Following are 21 T cell receptor beta chains from one sample sequenced in a study of T cell repertoires in cytomegalovirus infection (dated by TCRdb to the late 2010s). Instrument on record: Illumina HiSeq 1500. Starting from the raw public reads, TCRdb applied fastp trimming at Q25, assembled clones with MiXCR and retained in-frame beta chains. Merged by CDR3 protein, the rows form single entries marked with the most common genes and DNA. Within this sample are more than 150,000 distinct CDR3 sequences, with about 21% of them counted one time only. Clones ranked in the top ten supply under 3.5% of the sample. Sequencing was performed on PBMCs. The receptors come from a human donor in good health (CMV status not recorded). Some clones in this sample may be carry-over from other donors' samples.

This clonotype was counted only a few times. The chain combines TRBV29-1 with TRBJ2-3, with a possible D match to TRBD1 (6 bases). V gave up 6 bases and J gave up 0 bases, with 13 bases separating them. There are 14 residues in the CDR3. CDR1 is SQVTM and CDR2 is ANQGSEA in the germline V gene. The CDR3 protein is CSVALDRSTDTQYF. In DNA form, the CDR3 reads TGCAGCGTCGCCCTGGACAGAAGCACAGATACGCAGTATTTT.

The J gene is TRBJ2-1, the V gene TRBV14; TRBD2 might be the D (6 bases). CDR1 and CDR2 from the germline V gene are SGHDN and FVKESK. Trimming left V 1 base short and J 8 bases short, with 12 bases between. This CDR3 is built from 14 residues. CDR3 nucleotides: TGTGCCAGCAGCCAAGTCACGGGAGTATATGAGCAGTTCTTC. Translation: CASSQVTGVYEQFF.

The chain has TRBV5-1 and TRBJ2-3, with 8 nucleotides matching TRBD1. This CDR3 has 15 residues. Germline-derived CDR1 and CDR2 are SGHRS and YFSETQ. The V gene end was trimmed by 0 bases and the J gene end by 4 bases; junction bases not matched to a gene: 4. The CDR3 loop reads CASSLGTGIADTQYF. In DNA, the CDR3 is TGCGCCAGCAGCTTGGGGACAGGGATCGCAGATACGCAGTATTTT. The full variable domain, rest sourced from reference TRBV5-1 and TRBJ2-3, is KAGVTQTPRYLIKTRGQQVTLSCSPISGHRSVSWYQQTPGQGLQFLFEYFSETQRNKGNFPGRFSGRQFSNSRSEMNVSTLELGDSALYLCASSLGTGIADTQYFGPGTRLTVL.

The chain has TRBV7-9 and TRBJ1-2; a weak D match, TRBD1 (6 bases). CDR3 size: 14 residues. V lost 5 bases, J lost 7 bases, and 17 bases lay in between. Germline-derived CDR1 and CDR2 are SEHNR and FQNEAQ (reference sequence). The CDR3 is CASSPRGAALGYTF. CDR3 bases: TGTGCCAGCAGCCCCCGGGGGGCAGCCCTTGGCTACACCTTC.

This clonotype was recorded a few times. This chain links TRBV12-3 or TRBV12-4 with TRBJ2-7, with unresolved D. This CDR3 region has 12 residues. V was clipped by 0 bases and J by 5 bases, with 5 bases between them. CDR3 bases: TGTGCCAGCAGTTTAGCGATGAACGAGCAGTACTTC. Translated: CASSLAMNEQYF.

This chain joins TRBV29-1 and TRBJ2-1; 12 bases fit TRBD2. The V gene end was trimmed by 6 bases and the J gene end by 4 bases; junction bases not matched to a gene: 1. The CDR3 loop spans 13 amino acids. CDR1 and CDR2 from the germline V gene are SQVTM and ANQGSEA. The CDR3 protein is CSVGLAGYNEQFF. CDR3 DNA sequence: TGCAGCGTCGGACTAGCGGGATACAATGAGCAGTTCTTC.

This clonotype was recorded many times. This chain connects TRBV7-2 to TRBJ1-1; no clear D. Germline lookup yields CDR1 SGHTA and CDR2 FQGNSA. CDR3 length: 14 amino acids. V dropped 2 bases and J dropped 2 bases, with 9 bases sitting between them. The CDR3 here is CASSLSQTNTEAFF. The CDR3 DNA reads as TGTGCCAGCAGCTTATCCCAGACCAACACTGAAGCTTTCTTT.

This clonotype has a count of ten or more. This chain connects TRBV28 to TRBJ2-4; 9 bases are shared with TRBD1. The V and J ends lost 4 bases and 0 bases, in that order; junction bases with no gene match: 7. This CDR3 region has 17 residues. The germline V gene has CDR1 MDHEN and CDR2 SYDVKM. CDR3 amino acids: CASSSFGTGIAKNIQYF. CDR3 DNA: TGTGCCAGCAGTTCCTTCGGGACAGGGATAGCCAAAAACATTCAGTACTTC.

V and J are TRBV6-2 or TRBV6-3 and TRBJ1-5, with D tentatively TRBD1 (5 bases). Germline V gene data show CDR1 as MNHEY and CDR2 as SVGEGT. V dropped 7 bases and J dropped 1 base, with 11 bases sitting between them. The CDR3 spans 14 residues. The DNA of the CDR3 is TGTGCCAGCAACGATCCAGGGAGCAATCAGCCCCAGCATTTT. It yields the protein CASNDPGSNQPQHF.

This clonotype was seen ten or more times. The chain links TRBV7-9 to TRBJ1-2; D call uncertain. CDR1 and CDR2 (germline): SEHNR, FQNEAQ (reference sequence). The V end lost 7 bases, the J end lost 6 bases, and 15 bases lay between the germline ends. This CDR3 spans 13 amino acids. The CDR3 coding sequence is TGTGCCAGCACCCCACGGGCGGATAATGGCTACACCTTC. Its translation is CASTPRADNGYTF. Drawing the rest from reference TRBV7-9 and TRBJ1-2, the complete variable domain is DTGVSQNPRHKITKRGQNVTFRCDPISEHNRLYWYRQTLGQGPEFLTYFQNEAQLEKSRLLSDRFSAERPKGSFSTLEIQRTEQGDSAMYLCASTPRADNGYTFGSGTRLTVV.

This clonotype has only a few counts. CDR3 protein: CSVETPPQETQYF. The CDR3 bases are TGCAGCGTTGAAACCCCCCCCCAAGAGACCCAGTACTTC. The V and J genes are TRBV29-1 and TRBJ2-5; no firm D call. The CDR3 loop spans 13 amino acids. Germline V lookup: CDR1 SQVTM, CDR2 ANQGSEA. V was clipped by 2 bases and J by 1 base, with 8 bases between them.

This chain connects TRBV29-1 to TRBJ2-2, with D tentatively TRBD1 (6 bases). CDR3 length: 16 residues. V lost 4 bases, J lost 4 bases, and 19 bases lay in between. Germline CDR1 reads SQVTM; CDR2 reads ANQGSEA. This chain's CDR3 is CSVGNPRGQSTGELFF. CDR3 in DNA: TGCAGCGTTGGGAATCCCAGGGGACAAAGCACCGGGGAGCTGTTTTTT.

There are a few counts of this clonotype. J is TRBJ1-5 and V is TRBV9; TRBD1 aligns across 7 bases. This CDR3 is 15 amino acids long. The junction had 11 bases not matched to a gene; V was cut back by 4 bases and J by 7 bases. CDR1 is SGDLS and CDR2 is YYNGEE in the germline V gene. CDR3 loop: CASSPNPTGDQPQHF. The CDR3 nucleotides read TGTGCCAGCAGCCCAAACCCCACAGGGGACCAGCCCCAGCATTTT.

This clonotype was detected a few times. This chain links TRBV19 with TRBJ2-1; 11 bases fit TRBD2. Germline V gene data show CDR1 as LNHDA and CDR2 as SQIVND (reference sequence). CDR3 length: 15 amino acids. With V trimmed by 6 bases and J by 6 bases, 7 bases remained unmatched. The CDR3 loop reads CASSGILAGGNEQFF. CDR3 bases: TGTGCCAGTAGCGGTATCCTAGCGGGAGGCAATGAGCAGTTCTTC.

This clonotype was picked up many times. The V call is TRBV7-2, the J call TRBJ2-2; D uncertain. The germline gives CDR1 SGHTA, CDR2 FQGNSA. The CDR3 consists of 14 residues. Trimming took 3 bases from V and 5 from J, leaving 10 bases between them. CDR3 protein: CASSFLSGTGELFF. The DNA for the CDR3 is TGTGCCAGCAGCTTCCTATCTGGGACCGGGGAGCTGTTTTTT. The full variable domain, completed using reference TRBV7-2 and TRBJ2-2, is GAGVSQSPSNKVTEKGKDVELRCDPISGHTALYWYRQSLGQGLEFLIYFQGNSAPDKSGLPSDRFSAERTGGSVSTLTIQRTQQEDSAVYLCASSFLSGTGELFFGEGSRLTVL.

Details on this clonotype: Given a much more abundant clone one base away, this may be a read error. V is TRBV7-2 and J is TRBJ2-3; 9 nucleotides match TRBD2. The CDR3 spans 17 residues. Germline trimming cut 1 base from V and 7 bases from J; bases unmatched to any gene: 12. Germline CDR1 SGHTA, CDR2 FQGNSA. The CDR3 nucleotides are TGTGCCAGCAGCTTAGTGTTACGTGCTAGCGGGAAAAATACGCAGTATTTT. It encodes CASSLVLRASGKNTQYF.

V and J are TRBV30 and TRBJ2-7, with 8 bases matching TRBD1. V shed 0 bases, J shed 7 bases, and the junction held 11 bases outside the gene matches. In germline, CDR1 is GTSNPN, CDR2 SVGIG (reference sequence). The CDR3 covers 15 residues. Here the CDR3 reads CAWSVPDRDVKEQYF. The CDR3 nucleotides read TGTGCCTGGAGTGTACCGGACAGGGACGTGAAAGAGCAGTACTTC.

This clonotype was counted once. This sequence joins TRBV6-4 and TRBJ2-1; perhaps D is TRBD1 or TRBD2 (6 bases each). Germline values: CDR1 MRHNA, CDR2 SNTAGT. The CDR3 spans 13 residues. V lost 6 bases and J lost 8, with 14 bases in between. The chain's CDR3 is CASSTRGGHEQFF. CDR3 DNA sequence: TGTGCCAGCAGCACAAGAGGGGGGCATGAGCAGTTCTTC.

This clonotype has ten or more counts. The CDR3 DNA sequence: TGTGCCAGCAGTTTAACACCAACCACTGAAGCTTTCTTT. Translating it yields CASSLTPTTEAFF. The J gene is TRBJ1-1, the V gene TRBV12-3 or TRBV12-4; D is uncertain. The CDR3 loop spans 13 amino acids. V was cut by 2 bases and J by 4 bases, with 8 bases left in between.

This clonotype was recorded many times. The chain uses TRBV7-8 and TRBJ2-7; D might be TRBD2 (7 bases). Per the germline V gene, CDR1 is SGHVS and CDR2 is FQNEAQ. The V gene lost 4 bases and the J gene lost 5 bases, with 15 bases spanning the gap. The CDR3 is 14 residues long. This CDR3 reads CASSSSRGAHEQYF. DNA for the CDR3: TGTGCCAGCAGCTCCTCCCGGGGGGCCCACGAGCAGTACTTC.

This clonotype turned up a few times. This chain joins TRBV7-9 and TRBJ2-7; 10 positions agree with TRBD1. The junction had 2 bases not matched to a gene; V was cut back by 0 bases and J by 3 bases. The length of the CDR3 is 15 residues. Germline CDR1 and CDR2: SEHNR and FQNEAQ (reference sequence). The DNA of the CDR3 is TGTGCCAGCAGCTTAGCGGGACAGGGGATCTACGAGCAGTACTTC. Protein sequence: CASSLAGQGIYEQYF.